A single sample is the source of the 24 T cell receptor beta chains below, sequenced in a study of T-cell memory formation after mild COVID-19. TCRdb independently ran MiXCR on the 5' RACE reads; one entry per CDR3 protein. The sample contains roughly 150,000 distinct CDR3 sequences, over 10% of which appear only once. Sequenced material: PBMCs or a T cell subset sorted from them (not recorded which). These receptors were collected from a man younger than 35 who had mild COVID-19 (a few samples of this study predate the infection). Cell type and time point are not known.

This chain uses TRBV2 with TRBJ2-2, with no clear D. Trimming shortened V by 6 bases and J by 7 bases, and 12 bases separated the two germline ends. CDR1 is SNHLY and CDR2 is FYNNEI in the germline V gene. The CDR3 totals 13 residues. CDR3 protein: CASSLRSIGELFF. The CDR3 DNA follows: TGTGCCAGCAGCCTCCGATCAATCGGGGAGCTGTTTTTT.

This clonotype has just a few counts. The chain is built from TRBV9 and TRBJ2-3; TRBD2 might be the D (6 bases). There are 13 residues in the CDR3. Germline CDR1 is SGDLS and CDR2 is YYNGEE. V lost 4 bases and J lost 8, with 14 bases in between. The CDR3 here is CASSPSFGGTQYF. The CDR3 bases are TGTGCCAGCAGCCCCTCTTTCGGGGGTACGCAGTATTTT.

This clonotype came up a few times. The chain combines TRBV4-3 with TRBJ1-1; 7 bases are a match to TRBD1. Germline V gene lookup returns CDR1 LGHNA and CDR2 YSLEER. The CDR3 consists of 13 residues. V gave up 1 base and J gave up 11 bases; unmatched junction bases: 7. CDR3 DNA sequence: TGCGCCAGCAGCCAAGCAGGGGGGACCGGGGCTTTCTTT. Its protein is CASSQAGGTGAFF.

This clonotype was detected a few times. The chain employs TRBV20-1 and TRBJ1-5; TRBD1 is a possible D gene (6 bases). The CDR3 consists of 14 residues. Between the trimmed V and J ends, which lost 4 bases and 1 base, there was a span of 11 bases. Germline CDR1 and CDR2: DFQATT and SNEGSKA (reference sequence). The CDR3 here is CSAKGGHSNQPQHF. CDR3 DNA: TGCAGTGCTAAGGGGGGACACAGCAATCAGCCCCAGCATTTT.

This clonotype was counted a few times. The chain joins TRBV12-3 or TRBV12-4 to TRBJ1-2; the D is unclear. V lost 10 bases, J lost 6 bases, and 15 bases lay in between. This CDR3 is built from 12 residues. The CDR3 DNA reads TGTGCCACCCAGCTCCGGGAAAATGGCTACACCTTC. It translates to CATQLRENGYTF.

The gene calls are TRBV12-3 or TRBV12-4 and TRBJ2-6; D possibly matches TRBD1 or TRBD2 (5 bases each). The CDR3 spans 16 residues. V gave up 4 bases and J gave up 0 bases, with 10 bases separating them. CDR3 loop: CASSSGGRSGANVLTF. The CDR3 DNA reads TGTGCCAGCAGTTCTGGGGGACGCTCTGGGGCCAACGTCCTGACTTTC.

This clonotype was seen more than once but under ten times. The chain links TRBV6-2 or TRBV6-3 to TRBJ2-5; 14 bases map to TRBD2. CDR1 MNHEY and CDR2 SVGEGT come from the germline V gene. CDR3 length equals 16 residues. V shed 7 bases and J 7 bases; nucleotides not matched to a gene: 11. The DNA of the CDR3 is TGTGCCAGCAATCAGGGACTAGCGGGGGCCGGAGGGACCCAGTACTTC. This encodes CASNQGLAGAGGTQYF.

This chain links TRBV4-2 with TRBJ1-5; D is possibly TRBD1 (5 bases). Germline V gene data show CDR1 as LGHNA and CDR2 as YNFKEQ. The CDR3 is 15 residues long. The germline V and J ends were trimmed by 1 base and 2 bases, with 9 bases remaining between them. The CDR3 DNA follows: TGTGCCAGCAGCCAAGTGACAGCTCGCAATCAGCCCCAGCATTTT. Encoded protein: CASSQVTARNQPQHF.

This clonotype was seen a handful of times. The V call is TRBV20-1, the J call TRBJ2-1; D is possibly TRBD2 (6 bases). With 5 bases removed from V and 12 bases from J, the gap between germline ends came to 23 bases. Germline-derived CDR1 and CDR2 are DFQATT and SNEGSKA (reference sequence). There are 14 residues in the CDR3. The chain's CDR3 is CSAPPAGQGTRQFF. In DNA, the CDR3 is TGCAGTGCTCCCCCGGCGGGGCAGGGAACAAGGCAGTTCTTC.

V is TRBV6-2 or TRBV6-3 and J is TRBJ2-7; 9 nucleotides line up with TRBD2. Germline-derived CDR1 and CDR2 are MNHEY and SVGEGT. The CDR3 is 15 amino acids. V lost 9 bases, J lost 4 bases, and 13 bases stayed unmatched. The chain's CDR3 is CARKYTASGVYEQYF. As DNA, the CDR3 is TGTGCCAGAAAATACACGGCTAGCGGGGTTTACGAGCAGTACTTC.

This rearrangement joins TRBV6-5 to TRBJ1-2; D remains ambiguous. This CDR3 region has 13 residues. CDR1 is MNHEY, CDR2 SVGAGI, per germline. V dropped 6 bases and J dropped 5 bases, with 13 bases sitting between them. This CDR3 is CASSLYGYYGYTF. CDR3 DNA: TGTGCCAGCAGCCTCTATGGGTATTATGGCTACACCTTC.

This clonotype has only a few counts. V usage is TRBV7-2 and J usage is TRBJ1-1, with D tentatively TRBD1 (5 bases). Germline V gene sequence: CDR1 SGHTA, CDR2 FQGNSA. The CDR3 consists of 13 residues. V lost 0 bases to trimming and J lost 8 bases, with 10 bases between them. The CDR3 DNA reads TGTGCCAGCAGCTTAGCTCGCAGGGCAGAAGCTTTCTTT. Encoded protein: CASSLARRAEAFF.

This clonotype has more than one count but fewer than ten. As DNA, the CDR3 is TGTGCCAGCAGCAAAGAGAAGGGTCCGTGGACTGAAGCTTTCTTT. It specifies CASSKEKGPWTEAFF. The rearrangement links TRBV21-1 to TRBJ1-1. TRBV21-1 is assigned pseudogene status. This CDR3 is 15 amino acids long.

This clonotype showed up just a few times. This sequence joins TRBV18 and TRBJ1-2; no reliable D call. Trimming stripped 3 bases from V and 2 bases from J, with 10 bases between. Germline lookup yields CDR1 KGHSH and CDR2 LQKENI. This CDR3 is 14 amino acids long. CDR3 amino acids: CASSPAQRNYGYTF. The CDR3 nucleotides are TGTGCCAGCTCACCGGCACAGCGCAACTATGGCTACACCTTC.

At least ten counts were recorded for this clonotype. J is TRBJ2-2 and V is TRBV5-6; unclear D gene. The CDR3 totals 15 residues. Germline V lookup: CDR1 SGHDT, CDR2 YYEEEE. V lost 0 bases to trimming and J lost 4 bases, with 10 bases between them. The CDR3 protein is CASSLVGRFTGELFF. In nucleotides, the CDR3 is TGTGCCAGCAGCTTGGTCGGGCGTTTCACCGGGGAGCTGTTTTTT.

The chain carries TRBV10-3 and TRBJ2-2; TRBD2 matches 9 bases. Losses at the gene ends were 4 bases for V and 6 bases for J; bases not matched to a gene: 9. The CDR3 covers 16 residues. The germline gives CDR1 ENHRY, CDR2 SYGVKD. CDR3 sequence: CAISGTSEVKAGELFF. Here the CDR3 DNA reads TGTGCCATCAGTGGGACTAGCGAGGTCAAGGCCGGGGAGCTGTTTTTT.

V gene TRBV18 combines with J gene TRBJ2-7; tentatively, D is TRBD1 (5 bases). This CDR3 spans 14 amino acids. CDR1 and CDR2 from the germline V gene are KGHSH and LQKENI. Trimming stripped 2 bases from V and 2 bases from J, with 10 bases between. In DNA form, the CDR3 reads TGTGCCAGCTCACCAGGGGCAAGAGCCTACGAGCAGTACTTC. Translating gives CASSPGARAYEQYF. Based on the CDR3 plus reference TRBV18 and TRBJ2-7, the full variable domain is NAGVMQNPRHLVRRRGQEARLRCSPMKGHSHVYWYRQLPEEGLKFMVYLQKENIIDESGMPKERFSAEFPKEGPSILRIQQVVRGDSAAYFCASSPGARAYEQYFGPGTRLTVT.

The CDR3 DNA follows: TGTGCCAGCAGTGAAGGGTACACCGGGGAGCTGTTTTTT. It is translated as CASSEGYTGELFF. The V and J genes are TRBV6-2 or TRBV6-3 and TRBJ2-2; unclear D gene. Germline values: CDR1 MNHEY, CDR2 SVGEGT. This CDR3 region has 13 residues. V gave up 5 bases and J gave up 3 bases, with 7 bases separating them.

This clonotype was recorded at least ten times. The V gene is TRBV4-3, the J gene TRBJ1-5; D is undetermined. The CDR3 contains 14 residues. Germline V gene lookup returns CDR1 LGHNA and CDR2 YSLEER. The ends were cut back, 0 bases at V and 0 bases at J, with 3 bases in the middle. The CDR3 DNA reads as TGCGCCAGCAGCCAAGATCTTAGCAATCAGCCCCAGCATTTT. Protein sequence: CASSQDLSNQPQHF.

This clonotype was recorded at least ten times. This chain's CDR3 is CASSQAIAGDTNWEQFF. The CDR3, as DNA: TGCGCCAGCAGCCAAGCGATAGCGGGGGACACCAATTGGGAGCAGTTCTTC. This chain joins TRBV4-3 and TRBJ2-1; TRBD2 matches 9 bases. The junction had 14 bases not matched to a gene; V was cut back by 1 base and J by 10 bases. The CDR3 sequence is 17 residues long. Germline V gene lookup returns CDR1 LGHNA and CDR2 YSLEER.

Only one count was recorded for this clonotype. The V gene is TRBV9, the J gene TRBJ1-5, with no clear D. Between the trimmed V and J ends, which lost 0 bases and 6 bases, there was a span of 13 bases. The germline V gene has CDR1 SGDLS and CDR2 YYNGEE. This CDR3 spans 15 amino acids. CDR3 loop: CASSVDPDVRQPQHF. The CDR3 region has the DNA TGTGCCAGCAGCGTAGATCCGGACGTACGTCAGCCCCAGCATTTT.

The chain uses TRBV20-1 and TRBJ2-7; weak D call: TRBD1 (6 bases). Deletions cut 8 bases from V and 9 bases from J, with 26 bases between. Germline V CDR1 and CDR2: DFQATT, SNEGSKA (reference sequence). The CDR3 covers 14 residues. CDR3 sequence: CSFTQQGRVPGQYF. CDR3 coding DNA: TGCAGTTTCACCCAACAGGGAAGGGTTCCCGGGCAGTACTTC.

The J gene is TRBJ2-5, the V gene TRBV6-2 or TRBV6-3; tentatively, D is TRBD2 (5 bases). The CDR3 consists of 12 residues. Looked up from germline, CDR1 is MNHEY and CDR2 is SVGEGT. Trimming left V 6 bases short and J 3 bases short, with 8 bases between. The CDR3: CASSSAEETQYF. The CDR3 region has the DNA TGTGCCAGCAGCTCAGCGGAAGAGACCCAGTACTTC.

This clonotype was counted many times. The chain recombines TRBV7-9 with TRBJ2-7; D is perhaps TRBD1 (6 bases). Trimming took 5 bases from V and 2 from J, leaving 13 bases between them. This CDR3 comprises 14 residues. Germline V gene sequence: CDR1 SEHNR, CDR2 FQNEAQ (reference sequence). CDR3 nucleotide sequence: TGTGCCAGCAGCCCGTGGACAGCTACCTACGAGCAGTACTTC. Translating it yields CASSPWTATYEQYF. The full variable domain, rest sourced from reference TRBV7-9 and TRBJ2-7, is DTGVSQNPRHKITKRGQNVTFRCDPISEHNRLYWYRQTLGQGPEFLTYFQNEAQLEKSRLLSDRFSAERPKGSFSTLEIQRTEQGDSAMYLCASSPWTATYEQYFGPGTRLTVT.